The 5 T cell receptor beta chains below were found in one sample sequenced in a study of cytomegalovirus exposure and HLA in healthy donors. The table came from immunoSEQ multiplex PCR; TCRdb's copy has only in-frame clones and leaves some out. The data contain approximately 160,000 clones, approximately 86% of them singletons. Sequenced input: PBMCs. These receptors all come from a woman aged 18 to 35 in good health and CMV-seronegative.

The CDR3 region is CASSSSPGANVLTF. CDR3 bases: TGCGCCAGCAGCTCCTCTCCTGGGGCCAACGTCCTGACTTTC. The chain combines TRBV5-1 with TRBJ2-6; D not resolved. V gave up 3 bases and J gave up 2 bases, with 6 bases separating them. The CDR3 has 14 residues. In germline, CDR1 is SGHRS, CDR2 YFSETQ. The full variable domain, its missing parts supplied by reference TRBV5-1 and TRBJ2-6, is KAGVTQTPRYLIKTRGQQVTLSCSPISGHRSVSWYQQTPGQGLQFLFEYFSETQRNKGNFPGRFSGRQFSNSRSEMNVSTLELGDSALYLCASSSSPGANVLTFGAGSRLTVL.

J is TRBJ2-3 and V is TRBV7-9; TRBD1 aligns across 11 bases. The germline gives CDR1 SEHNR, CDR2 FQNEAQ (reference sequence). The V segment lost 3 bases and the J segment 7 bases; nucleotides outside the gene matches: 12. The CDR3 runs 17 residues. The CDR3, as DNA: TGTGCCAGCAGCTTGATGTGGGACAGGGGGTTACCGAATACGCAGTATTTT. This gives the protein CASSLMWDRGLPNTQYF.

The chain has TRBV9 and TRBJ2-7; 7 bases agree with TRBD2. This CDR3 has 14 amino acids. Trimming at V came to 0 bases and at J to 3 bases, leaving 3 bases not matched to a gene. The germline V gene encodes CDR1 SGDLS and CDR2 YYNGEE. The CDR3 DNA sequence: TGTGCCAGCAGCGTAGCGGGAGGATTCTACGAGCAGTACTTC. Translating it yields CASSVAGGFYEQYF.

Details on this clone: The sample carries other DNA sequences with the same CDR3. The gene calls are TRBV27 and TRBJ1-5; possible D gene TRBD1, 6 bases. Trimming removed 4 bases at V and 0 bases at J, with 7 bases between. Germline CDR1 and CDR2: MNHEY and SMNVEV (reference sequence). The CDR3 has 14 residues. CDR3 in DNA: TGTGCCAGCAGTTCCAGGGGTAGCAATCAGCCCCAGCATTTT. This gives the protein CASSSRGSNQPQHF.

The chain couples TRBV7-6 to TRBJ2-2; D ambiguous. In germline, CDR1 is SGHVS, CDR2 FNYEAQ. This CDR3 spans 11 amino acids. Trimming cost V 5 bases and J 4 bases, with 2 bases left between them. CDR3 DNA: TGTGCCAGCAGCCTCACCGGGGAGCTGTTTTTT. Protein: CASSLTGELFF.